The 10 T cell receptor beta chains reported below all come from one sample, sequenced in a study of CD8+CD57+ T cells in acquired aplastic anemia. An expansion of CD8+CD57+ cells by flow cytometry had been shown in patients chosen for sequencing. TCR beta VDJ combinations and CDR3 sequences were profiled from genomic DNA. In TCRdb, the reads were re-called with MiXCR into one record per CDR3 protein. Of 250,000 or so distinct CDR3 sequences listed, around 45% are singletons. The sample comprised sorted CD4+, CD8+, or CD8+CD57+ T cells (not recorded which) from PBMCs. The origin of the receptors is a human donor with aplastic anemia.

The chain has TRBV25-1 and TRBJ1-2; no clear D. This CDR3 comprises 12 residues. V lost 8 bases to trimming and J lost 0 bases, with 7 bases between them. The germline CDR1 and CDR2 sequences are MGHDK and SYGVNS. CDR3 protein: CASQSSNYGYTF. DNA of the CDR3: TGTGCCAGCCAAAGTTCTAACTATGGCTACACCTTC.

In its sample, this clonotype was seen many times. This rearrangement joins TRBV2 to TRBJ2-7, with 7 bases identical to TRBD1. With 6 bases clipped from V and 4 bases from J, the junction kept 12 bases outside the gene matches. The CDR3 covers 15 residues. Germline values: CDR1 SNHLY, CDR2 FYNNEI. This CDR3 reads CASRATGTDYYEQYF. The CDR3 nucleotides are TGTGCCAGCAGAGCCACCGGGACAGATTATTACGAGCAGTACTTC.

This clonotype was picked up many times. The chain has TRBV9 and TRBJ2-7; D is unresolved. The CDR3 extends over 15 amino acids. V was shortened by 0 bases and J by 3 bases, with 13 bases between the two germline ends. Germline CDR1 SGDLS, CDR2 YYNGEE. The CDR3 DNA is TGTGCCAGCAGCGTAGAGTCAAGGTGGGGCTACGAGCAGTACTTC. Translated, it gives CASSVESRWGYEQYF.

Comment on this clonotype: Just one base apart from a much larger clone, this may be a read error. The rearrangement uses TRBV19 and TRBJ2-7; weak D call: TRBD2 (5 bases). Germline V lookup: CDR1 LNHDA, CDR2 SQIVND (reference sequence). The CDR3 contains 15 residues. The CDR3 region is CASSPSGSELYEQCF. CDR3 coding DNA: TGTGCCAGTAGCCCCTCGGGGTCAGAACTCTACGAGCAGTGCTTC.

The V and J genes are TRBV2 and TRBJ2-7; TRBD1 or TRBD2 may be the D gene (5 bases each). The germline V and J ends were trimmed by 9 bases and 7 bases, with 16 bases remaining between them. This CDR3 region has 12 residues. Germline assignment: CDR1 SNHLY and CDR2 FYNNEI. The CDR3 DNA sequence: TGTGCCAGTGGGAGATGGGGGTATGAGCAGTACTTC. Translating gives CASGRWGYEQYF.

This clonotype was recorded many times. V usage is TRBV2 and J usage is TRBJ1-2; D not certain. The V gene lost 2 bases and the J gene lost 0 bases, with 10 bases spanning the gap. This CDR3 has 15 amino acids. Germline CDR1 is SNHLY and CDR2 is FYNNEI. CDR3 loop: CASSESTYSNYGYTF. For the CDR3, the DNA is TGTGCCAGCAGTGAATCTACTTATTCTAACTATGGCTACACCTTC.

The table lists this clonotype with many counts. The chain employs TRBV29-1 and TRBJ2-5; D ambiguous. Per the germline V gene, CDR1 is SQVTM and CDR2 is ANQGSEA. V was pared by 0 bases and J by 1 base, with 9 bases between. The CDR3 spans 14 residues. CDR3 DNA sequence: TGCAGCGTTGAAGATCTAAGGGTCCAAGAGACCCAGTACTTC. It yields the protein CSVEDLRVQETQYF.

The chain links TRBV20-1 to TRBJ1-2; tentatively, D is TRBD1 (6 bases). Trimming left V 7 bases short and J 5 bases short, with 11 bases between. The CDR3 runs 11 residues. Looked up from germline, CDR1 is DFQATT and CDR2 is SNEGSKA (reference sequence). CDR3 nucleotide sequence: TGCAGTGTTAGGACAGCGTATGGCTACACCTTC. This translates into CSVRTAYGYTF.

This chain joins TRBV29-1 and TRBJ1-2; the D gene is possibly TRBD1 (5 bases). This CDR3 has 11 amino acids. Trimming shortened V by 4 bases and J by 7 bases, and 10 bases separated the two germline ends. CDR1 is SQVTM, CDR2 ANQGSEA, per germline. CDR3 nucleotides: TGCAGCGTTGTCGGGGGTCGTGGCTACACCTTC. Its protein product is CSVVGGRGYTF.

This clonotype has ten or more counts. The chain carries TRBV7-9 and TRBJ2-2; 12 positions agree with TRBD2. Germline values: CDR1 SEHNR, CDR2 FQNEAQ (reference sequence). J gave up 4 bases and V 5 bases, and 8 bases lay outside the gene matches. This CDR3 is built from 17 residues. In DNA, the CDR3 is TGTGCCAGCAGCCCATGGACTAGCGGGGATACCACCGGGGAGCTGTTTTTT. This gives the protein CASSPWTSGDTTGELFF.